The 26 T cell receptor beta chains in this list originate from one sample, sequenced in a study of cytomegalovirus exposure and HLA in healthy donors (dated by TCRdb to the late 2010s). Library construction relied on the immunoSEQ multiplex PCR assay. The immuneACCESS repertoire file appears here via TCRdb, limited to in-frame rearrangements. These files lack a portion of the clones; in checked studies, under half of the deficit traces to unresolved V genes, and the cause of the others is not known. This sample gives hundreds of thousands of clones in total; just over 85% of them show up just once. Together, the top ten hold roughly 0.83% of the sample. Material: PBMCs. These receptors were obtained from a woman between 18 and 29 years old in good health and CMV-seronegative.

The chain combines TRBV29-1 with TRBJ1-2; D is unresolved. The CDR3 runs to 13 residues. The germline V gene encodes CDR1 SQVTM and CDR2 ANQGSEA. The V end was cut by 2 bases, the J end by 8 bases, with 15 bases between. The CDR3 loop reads CSVEYVGGRGYTF. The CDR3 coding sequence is TGCAGCGTTGAATACGTAGGAGGAAGAGGCTACACCTTC.

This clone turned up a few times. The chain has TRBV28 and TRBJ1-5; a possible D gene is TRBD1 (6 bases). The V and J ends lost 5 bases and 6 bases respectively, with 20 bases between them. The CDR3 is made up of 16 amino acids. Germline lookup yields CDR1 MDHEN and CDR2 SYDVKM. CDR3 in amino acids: CASSLFKGVLAQPQHF. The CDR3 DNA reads TGTGCCAGCAGTCTGTTTAAGGGGGTGTTAGCTCAGCCCCAGCATTTT.

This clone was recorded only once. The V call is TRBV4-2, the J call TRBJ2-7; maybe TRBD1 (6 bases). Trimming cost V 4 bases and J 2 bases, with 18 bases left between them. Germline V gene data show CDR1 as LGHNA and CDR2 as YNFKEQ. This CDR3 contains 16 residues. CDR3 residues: CASSPEDSFFTYEQYF. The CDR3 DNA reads TGTGCCAGCAGCCCAGAGGACAGTTTTTTTACCTACGAGCAGTACTTC.

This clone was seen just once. The CDR3 sequence: CASSLPGGGHYEQYF. Written as DNA, the CDR3 is TGTGCCAGCTCACTCCCGGGCGGGGGGCACTACGAGCAGTACTTC. V and J are TRBV18 and TRBJ2-7, with 8 nucleotides matching TRBD2. Germline values: CDR1 KGHSH, CDR2 LQKENI. V was pared by 4 bases and J by 3 bases, with 8 bases of the junction left unmatched. This CDR3 is 15 amino acids long.

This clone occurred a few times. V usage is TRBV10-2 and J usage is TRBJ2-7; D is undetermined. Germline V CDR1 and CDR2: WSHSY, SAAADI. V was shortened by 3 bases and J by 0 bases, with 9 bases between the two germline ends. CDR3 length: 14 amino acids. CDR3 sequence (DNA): TGCGCCAGCAGTGAAGGCAGGCACTCCTACGAGCAGTACTTC. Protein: CASSEGRHSYEQYF.

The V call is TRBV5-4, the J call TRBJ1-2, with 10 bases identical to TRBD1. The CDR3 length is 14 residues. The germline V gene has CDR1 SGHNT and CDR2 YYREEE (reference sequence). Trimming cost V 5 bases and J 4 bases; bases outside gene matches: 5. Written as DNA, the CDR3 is TGTGCCAGCAGTAAGACAGGGGGCTCCTATGGCTACACCTTC. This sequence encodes CASSKTGGSYGYTF.

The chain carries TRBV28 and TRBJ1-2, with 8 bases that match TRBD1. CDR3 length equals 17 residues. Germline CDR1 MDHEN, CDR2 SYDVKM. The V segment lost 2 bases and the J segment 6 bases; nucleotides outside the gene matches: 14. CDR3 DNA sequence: TGTGCCAGCAGTTTAAGACTTTGGCCAGGGGGCGGGGATGGCTACACCTTC. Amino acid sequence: CASSLRLWPGGGDGYTF.

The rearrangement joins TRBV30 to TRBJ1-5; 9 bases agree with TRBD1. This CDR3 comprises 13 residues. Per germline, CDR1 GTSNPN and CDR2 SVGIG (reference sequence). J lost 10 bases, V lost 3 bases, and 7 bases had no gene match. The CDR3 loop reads CAWSRTGASPQHF. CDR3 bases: TGTGCCTGGAGCCGGACAGGGGCTTCTCCCCAGCATTTT.

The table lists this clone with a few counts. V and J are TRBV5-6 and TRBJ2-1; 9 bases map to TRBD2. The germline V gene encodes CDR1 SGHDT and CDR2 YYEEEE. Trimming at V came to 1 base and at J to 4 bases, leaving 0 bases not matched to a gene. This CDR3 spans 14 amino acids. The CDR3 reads CASSLTSGYNEQFF. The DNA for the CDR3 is TGTGCCAGCAGCTTGACTAGCGGGTACAATGAGCAGTTCTTC.

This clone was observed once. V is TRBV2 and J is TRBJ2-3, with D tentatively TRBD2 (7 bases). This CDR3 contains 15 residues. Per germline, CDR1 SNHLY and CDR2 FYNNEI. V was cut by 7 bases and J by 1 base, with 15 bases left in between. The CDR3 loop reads CASNGLGGRTDTQYF. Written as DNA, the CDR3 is TGTGCCAGCAACGGGCTCGGGGGGCGCACAGATACGCAGTATTTT.

In DNA, the CDR3 is TGTGCCAGCAGCCGGACTAGCGGGAGCGCGTTGGCCTACGAGCAGTACTTC. Translated, it gives CASSRTSGSALAYEQYF. The chain combines TRBV28 with TRBJ2-7; 13 bases line up with TRBD2. CDR1 and CDR2 (germline): MDHEN, SYDVKM. After removal of 6 bases from V and 2 bases from J, the junction contained 10 bases not matched to a gene. This CDR3 has 17 amino acids.

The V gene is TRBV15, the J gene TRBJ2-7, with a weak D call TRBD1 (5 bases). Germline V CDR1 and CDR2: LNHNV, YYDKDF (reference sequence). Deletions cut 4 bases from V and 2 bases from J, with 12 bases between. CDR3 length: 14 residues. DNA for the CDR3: TGTGCCACCAGCATCAGGGATTTCGCCTACGAGCAGTACTTC. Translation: CATSIRDFAYEQYF.

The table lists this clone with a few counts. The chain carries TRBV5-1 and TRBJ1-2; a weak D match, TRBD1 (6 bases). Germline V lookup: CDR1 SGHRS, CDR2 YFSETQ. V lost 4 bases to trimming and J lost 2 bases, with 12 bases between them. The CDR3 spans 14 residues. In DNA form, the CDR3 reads TGCGCCAGCAGCCCAGGGGAGGGGAACTATGGCTACACCTTC. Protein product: CASSPGEGNYGYTF.

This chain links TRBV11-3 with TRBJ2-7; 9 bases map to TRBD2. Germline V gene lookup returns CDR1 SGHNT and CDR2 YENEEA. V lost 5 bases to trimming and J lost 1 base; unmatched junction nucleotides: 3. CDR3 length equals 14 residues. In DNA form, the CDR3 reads TGTGCCAGCAGCCAGACTAGCGGATCCTACGAGCAGTACTTC. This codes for CASSQTSGSYEQYF. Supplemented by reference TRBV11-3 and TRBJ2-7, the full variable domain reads EAGVVQSPRYKIIEKKQPVAFWCNPISGHNTLYWYLQNLGQGPELLIRYENEEAVDDSQLPKDRFSAERLKGVDSTLKIQPAELGDSAVYLCASSQTSGSYEQYFGPGTRLTVT.

CDR3 DNA sequence: TGTGCCGTGGAAACGGGGAATCTCAACATTCAGTACTTC. Encoded protein: CAVETGNLNIQYF. V usage is TRBV6-4 and J usage is TRBJ2-4; D may be TRBD2 (5 bases). Between the trimmed V and J ends, which lost 11 bases and 7 bases, there was a span of 18 bases. The CDR3 contains 13 residues. Per germline, CDR1 MRHNA and CDR2 SNTAGT.

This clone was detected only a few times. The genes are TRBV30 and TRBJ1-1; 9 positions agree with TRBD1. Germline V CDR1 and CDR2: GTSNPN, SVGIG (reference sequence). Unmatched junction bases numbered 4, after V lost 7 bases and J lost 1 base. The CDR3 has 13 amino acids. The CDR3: CALSGQGNTEAFF. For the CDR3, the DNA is TGTGCCTTGTCGGGACAGGGGAACACTGAAGCTTTCTTT.

The CDR3 reads CARQGTPSEAFF. Here the CDR3 DNA reads TGTGCCAGACAGGGGACACCGAGTGAAGCTTTCTTT. The chain carries TRBV2 and TRBJ1-1; the match to TRBD1 covers 7 bases. Germline V CDR1 and CDR2: SNHLY, FYNNEI. This CDR3 contains 12 residues. Unmatched junction bases numbered 8, after V lost 9 bases and J lost 7 bases.

The CDR3 sequence: CATGRQANTEAFF. The CDR3 DNA follows: TGTGCCACCGGCCGGCAGGCGAACACTGAAGCTTTCTTT. The chain combines TRBV27 with TRBJ1-1; unclear D gene. Trimming pared 10 bases from V and 1 base from J, leaving 13 bases between. The germline CDR1 and CDR2 sequences are MNHEY and SMNVEV (reference sequence). The CDR3 contains 13 residues.

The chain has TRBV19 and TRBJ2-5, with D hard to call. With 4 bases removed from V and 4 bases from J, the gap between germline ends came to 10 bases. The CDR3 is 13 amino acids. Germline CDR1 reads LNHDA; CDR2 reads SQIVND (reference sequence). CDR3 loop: CASSTWARETQYF. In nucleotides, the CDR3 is TGTGCCAGTAGTACTTGGGCCCGAGAGACCCAGTACTTC.

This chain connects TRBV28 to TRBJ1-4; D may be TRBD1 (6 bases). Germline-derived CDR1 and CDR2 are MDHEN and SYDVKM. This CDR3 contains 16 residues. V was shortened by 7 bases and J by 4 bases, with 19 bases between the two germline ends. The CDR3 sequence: CASTPAGGRDNEKLFF. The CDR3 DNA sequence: TGTGCCAGCACCCCGGCGGGGGGCAGGGATAATGAAAAACTGTTTTTT.

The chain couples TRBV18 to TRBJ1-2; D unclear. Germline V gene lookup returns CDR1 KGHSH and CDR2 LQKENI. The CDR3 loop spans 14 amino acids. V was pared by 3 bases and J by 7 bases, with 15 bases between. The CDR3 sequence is CASSPRDHGRGYTF. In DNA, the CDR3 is TGTGCCAGCTCACCCCGGGATCATGGACGTGGCTACACCTTC.

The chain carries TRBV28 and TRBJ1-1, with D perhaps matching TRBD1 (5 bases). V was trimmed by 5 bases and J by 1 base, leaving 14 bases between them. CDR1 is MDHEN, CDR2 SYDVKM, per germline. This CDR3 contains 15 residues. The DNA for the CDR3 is TGTGCCAGCAGTCCCGGGGGGGAGCCGAACACTGAAGCTTTCTTT. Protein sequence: CASSPGGEPNTEAFF. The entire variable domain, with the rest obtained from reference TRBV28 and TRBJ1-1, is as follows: DVKVTQSSRYLVKRTGEKVFLECVQDMDHENMFWYRQDPGLGLRLIYFSYDVKMKEKGDIPEGYSVSREKKERFSLILESASTNQTSMYLCASSPGGEPNTEAFFGQGTRLTVV.

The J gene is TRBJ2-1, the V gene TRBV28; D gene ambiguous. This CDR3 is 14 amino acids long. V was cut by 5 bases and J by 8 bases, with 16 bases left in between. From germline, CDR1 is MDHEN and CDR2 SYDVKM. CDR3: CASSPPSVRHEQFF. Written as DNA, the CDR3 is TGTGCCAGCAGTCCCCCCTCGGTGCGCCATGAGCAGTTCTTC.

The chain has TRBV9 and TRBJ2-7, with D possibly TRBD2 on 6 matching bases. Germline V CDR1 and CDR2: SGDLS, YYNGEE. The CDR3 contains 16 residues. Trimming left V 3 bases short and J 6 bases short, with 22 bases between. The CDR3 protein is CASSGLQGTSLAEQYF. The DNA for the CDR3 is TGTGCCAGCAGCGGACTACAAGGGACTTCGCTAGCCGAGCAGTACTTC.

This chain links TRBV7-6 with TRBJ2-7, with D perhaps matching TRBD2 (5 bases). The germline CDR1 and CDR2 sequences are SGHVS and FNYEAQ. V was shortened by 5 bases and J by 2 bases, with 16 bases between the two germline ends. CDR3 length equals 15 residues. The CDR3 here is CASSIGMLGAYEQYF. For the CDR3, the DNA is TGTGCCAGCAGCATTGGGATGCTGGGAGCCTACGAGCAGTACTTC.

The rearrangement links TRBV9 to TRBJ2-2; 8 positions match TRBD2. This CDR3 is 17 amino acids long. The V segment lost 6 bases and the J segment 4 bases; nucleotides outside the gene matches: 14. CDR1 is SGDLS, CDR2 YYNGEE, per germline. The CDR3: CASTPTRTSGTTGELFF. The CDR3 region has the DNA TGTGCCAGCACCCCGACACGAACTAGCGGCACCACCGGGGAGCTGTTTTTT.